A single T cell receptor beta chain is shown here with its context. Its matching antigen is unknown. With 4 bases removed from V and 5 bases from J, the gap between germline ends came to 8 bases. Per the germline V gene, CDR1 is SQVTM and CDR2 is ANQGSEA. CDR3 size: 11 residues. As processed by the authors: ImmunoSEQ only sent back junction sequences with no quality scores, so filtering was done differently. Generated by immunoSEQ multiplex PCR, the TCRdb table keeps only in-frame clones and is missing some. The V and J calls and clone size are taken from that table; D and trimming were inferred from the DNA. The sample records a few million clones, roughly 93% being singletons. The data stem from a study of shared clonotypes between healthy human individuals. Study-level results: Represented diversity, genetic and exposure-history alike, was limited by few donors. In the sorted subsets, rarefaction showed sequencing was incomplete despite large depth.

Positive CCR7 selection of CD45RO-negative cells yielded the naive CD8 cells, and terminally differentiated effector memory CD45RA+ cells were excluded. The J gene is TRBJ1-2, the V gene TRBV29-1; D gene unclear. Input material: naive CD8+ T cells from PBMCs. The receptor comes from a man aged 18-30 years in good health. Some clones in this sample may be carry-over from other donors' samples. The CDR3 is CSVVNGYGYTF. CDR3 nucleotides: TGCAGCGTTGTGAACGGGTATGGCTACACCTTC. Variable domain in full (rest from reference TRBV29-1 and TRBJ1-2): SAVISQKPSRDICQRGTSLTIQCQVDSQVTMMFWYRQQPGQSLTLIATANQGSEATYESGFVIDKFPISRPNLTFSTLTVSNMSPEDSSIYLCSVVNGYGYTFGSGTRLTVV.